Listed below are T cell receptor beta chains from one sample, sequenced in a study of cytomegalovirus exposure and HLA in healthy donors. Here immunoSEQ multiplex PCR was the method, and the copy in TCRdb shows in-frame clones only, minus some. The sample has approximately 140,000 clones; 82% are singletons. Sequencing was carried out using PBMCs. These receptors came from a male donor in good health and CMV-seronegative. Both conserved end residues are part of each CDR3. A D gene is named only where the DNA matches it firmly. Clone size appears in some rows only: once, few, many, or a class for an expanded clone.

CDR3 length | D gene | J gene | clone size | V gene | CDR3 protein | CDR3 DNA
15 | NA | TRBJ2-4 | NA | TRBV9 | CASSVRWGDGNIQYF | TGTGCCAGCAGCGTTCGTTGGGGGGACGGGAACATTCAGTACTTC
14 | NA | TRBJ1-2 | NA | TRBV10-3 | CAISEGGAERGYTF | TGTGCCATCAGTGAGGGGGGGGCGGAAAGAGGCTACACCTTC
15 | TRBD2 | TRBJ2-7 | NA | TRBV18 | CASSSGMAGEGEQYF | TGTGCCAGCTCCTCCGGGATGGCGGGAGAAGGCGAGCAGTACTTC
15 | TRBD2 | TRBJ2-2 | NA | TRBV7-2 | CASSRSGANTGELFF | TGTGCCAGCAGCCGTAGCGGGGCGAACACCGGGGAGCTGTTTTTT
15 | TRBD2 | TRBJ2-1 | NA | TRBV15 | CATSRAGGRLDEQFF | TGTGCCACCAGCAGAGCTGGCGGGAGGCTCGATGAGCAGTTCTTC
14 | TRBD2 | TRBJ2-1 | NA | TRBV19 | CASKTVAGVNEQFF | TGTGCCAGTAAAACCGTAGCGGGAGTTAATGAGCAGTTCTTC
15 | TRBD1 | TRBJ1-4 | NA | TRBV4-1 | CASSPPDRGGGKLFF | TGCGCCAGCAGCCCTCCCGACAGGGGTGGAGGAAAACTGTTTTTT
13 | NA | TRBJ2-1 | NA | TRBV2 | CASSEESLNEQFF | TGTGCCAGCAGTGAAGAGAGTCTTAATGAGCAGTTCTTC
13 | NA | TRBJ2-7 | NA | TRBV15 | CASGQPFSYEQYF | TGTGCCAGTGGACAGCCCTTTTCCTACGAGCAGTACTTC
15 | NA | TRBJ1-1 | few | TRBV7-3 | CASSLNPSSGTEAFF | TGTGCCAGCAGCTTAAATCCCAGTTCGGGCACTGAAGCTTTCTTT
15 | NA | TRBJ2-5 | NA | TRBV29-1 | CSVEKGDPVGETQYF | TGCAGCGTTGAAAAAGGAGACCCCGTAGGAGAGACCCAGTACTTC
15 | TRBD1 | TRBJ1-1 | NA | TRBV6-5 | CASSSRQGLWTEAFF | TGTGCCAGCAGTTCCCGACAGGGGCTTTGGACTGAAGCTTTCTTT
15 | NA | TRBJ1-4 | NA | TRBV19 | CASSPGYMGNEKLFF | TGTGCCAGTAGTCCGGGGTACATGGGAAATGAAAAACTGTTTTTT
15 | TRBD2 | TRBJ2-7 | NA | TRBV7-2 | CASTDTSGSFYEQYF | TGTGCCAGCACCGATACTAGCGGGTCTTTCTACGAGCAGTACTTC
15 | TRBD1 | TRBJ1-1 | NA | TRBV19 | CASSIAQGAMAEAFF | TGTGCCAGTAGTATAGCACAGGGGGCGATGGCCGAAGCTTTCTTT
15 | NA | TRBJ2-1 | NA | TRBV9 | CASRQDDSAYNEQFF | TGTGCCAGCAGGCAAGATGATAGCGCCTACAATGAGCAGTTCTTC
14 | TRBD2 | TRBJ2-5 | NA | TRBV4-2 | CASSQFSGKETQYF | TGTGCCAGCAGCCAATTTAGCGGGAAAGAGACCCAGTACTTC
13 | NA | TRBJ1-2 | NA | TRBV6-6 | CASSYGHRTGYTF | TGTGCCAGCAGTTATGGCCACCGCACTGGCTACACCTTC
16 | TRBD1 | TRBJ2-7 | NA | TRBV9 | CASSVEPGQGSVEQYF | TGTGCCAGCAGCGTAGAACCGGGACAGGGGTCGGTCGAGCAGTACTTC
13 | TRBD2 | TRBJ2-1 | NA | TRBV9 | CASTSGKENEQFF | TGTGCCAGTACTAGCGGGAAGGAGAATGAGCAGTTCTTC
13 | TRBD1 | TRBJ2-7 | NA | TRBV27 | CASSSGQDYEQYF | TGTGCCAGCAGTTCTGGACAGGATTACGAGCAGTACTTC
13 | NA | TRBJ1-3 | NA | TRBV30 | CAWSVSGRNTIYF | TGTGCCTGGAGTGTGTCAGGGAGAAACACCATATATTTT
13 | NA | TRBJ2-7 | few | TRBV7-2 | CASSSGQSYEQYF | TGTGCCAGCAGCTCCGGACAGAGCTACGAGCAGTACTTC
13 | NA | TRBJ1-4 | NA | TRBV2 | CASRQRTNEKLFF | TGTGCCAGCAGACAGAGAACTAATGAAAAACTGTTTTTT
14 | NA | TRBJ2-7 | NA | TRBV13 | CASSFPGISYEQYF | TGTGCCAGCAGCTTCCCGGGAATCTCCTACGAGCAGTACTTC
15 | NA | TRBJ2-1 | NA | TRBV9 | CASSVGMVAANEQFF | TGTGCCAGCAGCGTAGGTATGGTAGCTGCCAATGAGCAGTTCTTC
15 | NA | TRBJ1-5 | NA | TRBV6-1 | CASESGGNSNQPQHF | TGTGCCAGCGAGTCCGGGGGAAATAGCAATCAGCCCCAGCATTTT
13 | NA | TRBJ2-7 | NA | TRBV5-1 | CASSLDEGGEQYF | TGCGCCAGCAGCTTGGATGAGGGAGGCGAGCAGTACTTC
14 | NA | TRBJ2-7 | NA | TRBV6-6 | CASSYSNRGYEQYF | TGTGCCAGCAGTTACTCGAATCGCGGCTACGAGCAGTACTTC